This entry lists 13 T cell receptor beta chains sequenced from one sample in a study of cytomegalovirus exposure and HLA in healthy donors. The PCR ran on 60 Vbeta and 13 Jbeta primers. Data came from immunoSEQ multiplex PCR; TCRdb stores just in-frame clones and leaves some out. The sample records roughly 200,000 clones, roughly 80% being singletons. Material for sequencing was PBMCs. These receptors came from a man aged 35-49 years in good health and CMV-seronegative.

This rearrangement joins TRBV5-5 to TRBJ2-7, with 9 bases that match TRBD2. This CDR3 comprises 15 residues. Per the germline V gene, CDR1 is SGHKS and CDR2 is YYEKEE (reference sequence). V lost 0 bases and J lost 0; bases outside the gene matches: 1. This CDR3 is CASSLASGNSYEQYF. In DNA, the CDR3 is TGTGCCAGCAGCTTGGCTAGCGGGAACTCCTACGAGCAGTACTTC.

This clone was seen a handful of times. The CDR3 DNA reads TGTGCCAGCAGCTGGGGGGGATACGGGGGGAACAATGAGCAGTTCTTC. Residues: CASSWGGYGGNNEQFF. This chain links TRBV13 with TRBJ2-1, with 7 bases lining up with TRBD2. J lost 5 bases, V lost 4 bases, and 11 bases had no gene match. There are 16 residues in the CDR3. The germline V gene encodes CDR1 PRHDT and CDR2 FYEKMQ (reference sequence).

The table lists this clone with a few counts. The genes are TRBV11-3 and TRBJ2-3; D is possibly TRBD2 (6 bases). CDR1 and CDR2 from the germline V gene are SGHNT and YENEEA. The CDR3 sequence is 15 residues long. The V gene lost 8 bases and the J gene lost 0 bases, with 15 bases spanning the gap. CDR3 DNA: TGTGCCAGCGGAGGGGAATATTCTAGCACAGATACGCAGTATTTT. Its protein is CASGGEYSSTDTQYF.

This chain joins TRBV7-2 and TRBJ1-4; 8 nucleotides line up with TRBD1. Trimming at V came to 2 bases and at J to 11 bases, leaving 19 bases not matched to a gene. CDR1 is SGHTA, CDR2 FQGNSA, per germline. The CDR3 runs to 18 residues. The CDR3 here is CASSLPGQASPTGEKLFF. CDR3 nucleotides: TGTGCCAGCAGCTTACCGGGACAGGCCAGCCCAACCGGGGAGAAACTGTTTTTT.

The rearrangement links TRBV7-2 to TRBJ1-1, with TRBD1 identical over 7 bases. Germline V gives CDR1 SGHTA, CDR2 FQGNSA. CDR3 length equals 14 residues. V dropped 6 bases and J dropped 4; count of bases not matched to a gene: 8. The CDR3 sequence is CASSPMTGSTEAFF. The CDR3 nucleotides read TGTGCCAGCAGTCCAATGACAGGGTCCACTGAAGCTTTCTTT.

This chain uses TRBV6-5 with TRBJ2-1; 9 bases line up with TRBD2. V was clipped by 6 bases and J by 11 bases; unmatched bases: 8. CDR1 and CDR2 from the germline V gene are MNHEY and SVGAGI. This CDR3 contains 13 residues. The CDR3 nucleotides read TGTGCCAGCAGCCCACCTAGCGGGACCCAGCAGTTCTTC. This codes for CASSPPSGTQQFF.

This chain uses TRBV11-3 with TRBJ2-2; 7 bases fit TRBD2. J was trimmed by 2 bases and V by 6 bases; bases with no gene match: 6. This CDR3 is built from 15 residues. Germline-derived CDR1 and CDR2 are SGHNT and YENEEA. The CDR3 reads CASSSRGDNTGELFF. The DNA for the CDR3 is TGTGCCAGCAGTTCACGGGGGGACAACACCGGGGAGCTGTTTTTT.

The chain couples TRBV6-5 to TRBJ1-2; 9 bases are a match to TRBD1. After removal of 9 bases from V and 5 bases from J, the junction contained 7 bases not matched to a gene. This CDR3 is built from 13 residues. From germline, CDR1 is MNHEY and CDR2 SVGAGI. The CDR3 is CASFTGGPYGYTF. In DNA, the CDR3 is TGTGCCAGTTTTACAGGGGGCCCTTATGGCTACACCTTC.

This clone was seen only a few times. The V gene is TRBV10-2, the J gene TRBJ1-1; TRBD1 matches 8 bases. V shed 7 bases, J shed 0 bases, and the junction held 7 bases outside the gene matches. The CDR3 contains 15 residues. Germline loops: CDR1 WSHSY, CDR2 SAAADI. CDR3 loop: CASIKTGVMNTEAFF. Here the CDR3 DNA reads TGCGCCAGCATTAAGACAGGGGTCATGAACACTGAAGCTTTCTTT.

The chain employs TRBV10-3 and TRBJ1-2, with 8 bases fitting TRBD1. V was clipped by 5 bases and J by 6 bases; unmatched bases: 14. The CDR3 is made up of 16 amino acids. Looked up from germline, CDR1 is ENHRY and CDR2 is SYGVKD. The CDR3 loop reads CAISQPYGQGWDGYTF. The CDR3 region has the DNA TGTGCCATCAGTCAACCCTATGGACAGGGCTGGGATGGCTACACCTTC.

This clone was observed a handful of times. This chain joins TRBV7-8 and TRBJ2-7, with a weak D call TRBD1 (6 bases). The CDR3 loop spans 13 amino acids. Germline loops: CDR1 SGHVS, CDR2 FQNEAQ. V lost 4 bases to trimming and J lost 9 bases, with 16 bases between them. CDR3: CASSSSGRGTQYF. For the CDR3, the DNA is TGTGCCAGCAGCTCTTCCGGAAGGGGGACGCAGTACTTC. Complete variable domain (other parts from reference TRBV7-8 and TRBJ2-7): GAGVSQSPRYKVAKRGQDVALRCDPISGHVSLFWYQQALGQGPEFLTYFQNEAQLDKSGLPSDRFFAERPEGSVSTLKIQRTQQEDSAVYLCASSSSGRGTQYFGPGTRLTVT.

V and J are TRBV6-5 and TRBJ2-7; a weak D match, TRBD2 (6 bases). In germline, CDR1 is MNHEY, CDR2 SVGAGI. The CDR3 has 13 residues. V shed 0 bases and J shed 6 bases, with 9 bases lying between them. Here the CDR3 reads CASSYSTRGEQYF. CDR3 nucleotide sequence: TGTGCCAGCAGTTACTCGACTAGAGGCGAGCAGTACTTC.

The chain employs TRBV19 and TRBJ2-6; TRBD1 might be the D (6 bases). The CDR3 contains 15 residues. V was clipped by 6 bases and J by 0 bases, with 9 bases between them. Germline assignment: CDR1 LNHDA and CDR2 SQIVND (reference sequence). The CDR3 protein is CASRTGFSGANVLTF. CDR3 DNA sequence: TGTGCCAGTAGAACAGGGTTCTCTGGGGCCAACGTCCTGACTTTC.